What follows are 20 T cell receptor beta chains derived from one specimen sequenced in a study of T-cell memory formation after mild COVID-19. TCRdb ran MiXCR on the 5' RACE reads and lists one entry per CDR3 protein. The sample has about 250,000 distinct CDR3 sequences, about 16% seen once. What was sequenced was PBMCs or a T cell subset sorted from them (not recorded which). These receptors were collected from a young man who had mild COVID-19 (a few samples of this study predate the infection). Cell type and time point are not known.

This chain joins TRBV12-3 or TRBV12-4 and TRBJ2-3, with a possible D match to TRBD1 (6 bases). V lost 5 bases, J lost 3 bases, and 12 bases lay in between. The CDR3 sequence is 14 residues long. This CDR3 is CASSTDRKTDTQYF. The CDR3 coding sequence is TGTGCCAGCAGTACCGACAGGAAGACAGATACGCAGTATTTT.

The CDR3 spells CASSLGKVLGSGYTF. The CDR3 nucleotides read TGTGCCAGCAGCTTAGGAAAGGTCCTCGGGTCTGGCTACACCTTC. The J gene is TRBJ1-2, the V gene TRBV11-2; D is undetermined. The CDR3 sequence is 15 residues long. Trimming took off 1 base at V and 7 bases at J, with 16 bases between the two ends. Germline CDR1 SGHAT, CDR2 FQNNGV.

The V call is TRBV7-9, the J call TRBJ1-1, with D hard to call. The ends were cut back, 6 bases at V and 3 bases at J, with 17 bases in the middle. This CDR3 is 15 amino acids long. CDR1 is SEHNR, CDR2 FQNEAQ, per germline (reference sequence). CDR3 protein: CASRDGVWGYTEAFF. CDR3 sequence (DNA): TGTGCCAGCAGAGACGGGGTTTGGGGATACACTGAAGCTTTCTTT.

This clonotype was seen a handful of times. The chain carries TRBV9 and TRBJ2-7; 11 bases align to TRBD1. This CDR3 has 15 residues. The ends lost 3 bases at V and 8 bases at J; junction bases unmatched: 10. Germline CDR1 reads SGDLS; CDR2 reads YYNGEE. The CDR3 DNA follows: TGTGCCAGCAGCGCCCAACCGGGACAGGGGGTTAAGCAGTACTTC. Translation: CASSAQPGQGVKQYF.

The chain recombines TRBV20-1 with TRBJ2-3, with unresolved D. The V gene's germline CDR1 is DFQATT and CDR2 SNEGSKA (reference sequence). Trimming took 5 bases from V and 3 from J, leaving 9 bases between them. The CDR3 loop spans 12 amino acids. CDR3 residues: CSARLSTDTQYF. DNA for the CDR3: TGCAGTGCTCGTCTGAGTACAGATACGCAGTATTTT.

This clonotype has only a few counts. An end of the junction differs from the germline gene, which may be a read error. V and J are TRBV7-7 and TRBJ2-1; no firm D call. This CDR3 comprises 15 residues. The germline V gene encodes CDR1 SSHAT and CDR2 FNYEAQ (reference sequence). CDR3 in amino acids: CASSLDLRPYNEQFF. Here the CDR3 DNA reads TGTGCTAGCAGCTTAGACCTTCGGCCCTACAATGAGCAGTTCTTC.

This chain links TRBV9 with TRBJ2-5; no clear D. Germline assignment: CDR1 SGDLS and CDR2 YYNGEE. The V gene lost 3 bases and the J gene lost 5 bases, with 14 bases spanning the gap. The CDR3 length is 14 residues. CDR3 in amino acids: CASSGGGPWETQYF. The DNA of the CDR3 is TGTGCCAGCAGCGGAGGTGGCCCATGGGAGACCCAGTACTTC. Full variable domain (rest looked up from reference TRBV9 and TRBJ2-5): DSGVTQTPKHLITATGQRVTLRCSPRSGDLSVYWYQQSLDQGLQFLIQYYNGEERAKGNILERFSAQQFPDLHSELNLSSLELGDSALYFCASSGGGPWETQYFGPGTRLLVL.

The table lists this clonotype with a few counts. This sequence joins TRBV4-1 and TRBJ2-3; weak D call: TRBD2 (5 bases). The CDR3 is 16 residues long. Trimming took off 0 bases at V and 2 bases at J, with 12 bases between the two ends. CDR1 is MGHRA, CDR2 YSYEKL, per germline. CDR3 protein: CASSQDRRVVTDTQYF. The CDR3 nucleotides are TGCGCCAGCAGCCAAGATCGGCGGGTGGTCACAGATACGCAGTATTTT.

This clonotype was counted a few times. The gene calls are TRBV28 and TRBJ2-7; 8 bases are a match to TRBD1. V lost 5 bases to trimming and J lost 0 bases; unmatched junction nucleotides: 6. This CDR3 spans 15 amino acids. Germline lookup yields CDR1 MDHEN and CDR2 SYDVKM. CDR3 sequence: CASSPGTGSSYEQYV. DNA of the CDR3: TGTGCCAGCAGTCCCGGGACAGGAAGCTCCTACGAGCAGTACGTC.

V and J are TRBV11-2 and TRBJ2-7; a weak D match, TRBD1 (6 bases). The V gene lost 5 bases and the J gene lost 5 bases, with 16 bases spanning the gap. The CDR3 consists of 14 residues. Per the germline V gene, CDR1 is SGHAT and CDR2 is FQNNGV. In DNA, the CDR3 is TGTGCCAGCAGCATCCAGGGGATTGGAGACGAGCAGTACGTC. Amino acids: CASSIQGIGDEQYV.

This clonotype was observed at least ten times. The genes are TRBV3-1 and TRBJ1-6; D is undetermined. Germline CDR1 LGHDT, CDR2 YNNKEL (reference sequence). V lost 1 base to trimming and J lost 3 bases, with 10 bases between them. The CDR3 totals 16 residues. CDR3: CASSQGAALYNSPLHF. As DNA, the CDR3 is TGTGCCAGCAGCCAAGGGGCCGCCCTCTATAATTCACCCCTCCACTTT.

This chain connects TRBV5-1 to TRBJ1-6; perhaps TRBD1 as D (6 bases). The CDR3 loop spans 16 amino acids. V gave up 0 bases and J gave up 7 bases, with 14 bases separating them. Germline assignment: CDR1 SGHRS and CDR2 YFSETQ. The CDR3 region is CASSLGPQGWNSPLHF. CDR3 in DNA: TGCGCCAGCAGCTTGGGCCCACAGGGATGGAATTCACCCCTCCACTTT.

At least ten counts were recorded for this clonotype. This CDR3 is CASSQGADQPQHF. DNA for the CDR3: TGCGCCAGCAGCCAGGGGGCGGATCAGCCCCAGCATTTT. The chain joins TRBV4-1 to TRBJ1-5; possible D gene TRBD1, 6 bases. The CDR3 is 13 amino acids. CDR1 is MGHRA and CDR2 is YSYEKL in the germline V gene. Trimming cost V 3 bases and J 5 bases, with 8 bases left between them.

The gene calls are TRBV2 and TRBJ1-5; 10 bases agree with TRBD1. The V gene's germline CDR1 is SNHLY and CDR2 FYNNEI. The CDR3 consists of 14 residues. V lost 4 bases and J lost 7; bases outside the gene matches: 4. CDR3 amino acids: CASSVGTGAQPQHF. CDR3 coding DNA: TGTGCCAGCAGTGTAGGGACAGGGGCCCAGCCCCAGCATTTT.

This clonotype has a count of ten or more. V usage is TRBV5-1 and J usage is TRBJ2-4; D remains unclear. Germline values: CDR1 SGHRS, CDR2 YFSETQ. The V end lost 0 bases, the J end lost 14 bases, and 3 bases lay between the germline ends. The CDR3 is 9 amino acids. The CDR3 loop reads CASSLGKYF. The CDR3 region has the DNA TGCGCCAGCAGCTTGGGCAAGTACTTC.

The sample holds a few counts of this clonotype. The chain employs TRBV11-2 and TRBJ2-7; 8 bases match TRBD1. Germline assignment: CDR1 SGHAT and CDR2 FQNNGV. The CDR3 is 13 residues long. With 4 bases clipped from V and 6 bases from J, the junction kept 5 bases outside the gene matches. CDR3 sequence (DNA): TGTGCCAGCAGCTCGACAGGGGTCGGCGAGCAGTACGTC. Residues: CASSSTGVGEQYV.

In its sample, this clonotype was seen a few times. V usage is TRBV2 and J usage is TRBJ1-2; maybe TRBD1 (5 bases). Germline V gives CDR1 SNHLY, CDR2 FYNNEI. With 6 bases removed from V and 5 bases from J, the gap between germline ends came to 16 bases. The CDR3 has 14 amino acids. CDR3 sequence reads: CASSGQPEGYGYTF. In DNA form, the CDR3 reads TGTGCCAGCAGCGGGCAACCAGAGGGGTATGGCTACACCTTC.

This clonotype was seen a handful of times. CDR3 sequence (DNA): TGCGCCAGCAGAGTTGTTGGAAGCACAGATACGCAGTATTTT. Its translation is CASRVVGSTDTQYF. V is TRBV5-1 and J is TRBJ2-3, with no clear D. The germline V and J ends were trimmed by 5 bases and 0 bases, with 10 bases remaining between them. The V gene's germline CDR1 is SGHRS and CDR2 YFSETQ. The CDR3 contains 14 residues.

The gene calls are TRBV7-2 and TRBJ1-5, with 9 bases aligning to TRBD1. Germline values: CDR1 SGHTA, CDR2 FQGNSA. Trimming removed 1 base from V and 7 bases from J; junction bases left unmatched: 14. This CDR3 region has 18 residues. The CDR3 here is CASSLEGEGQGSIQPQHF. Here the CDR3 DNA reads TGTGCCAGCAGCTTAGAGGGTGAGGGACAGGGTTCGATCCAGCCCCAGCATTTT.

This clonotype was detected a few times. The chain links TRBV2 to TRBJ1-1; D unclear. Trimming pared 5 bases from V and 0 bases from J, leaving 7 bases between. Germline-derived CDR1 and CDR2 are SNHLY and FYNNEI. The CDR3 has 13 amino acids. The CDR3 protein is CASSKGLNTEAFF. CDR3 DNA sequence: TGTGCCAGCAGTAAGGGTCTGAACACTGAAGCTTTCTTT.